One and the same sample provided the 11 T cell receptor beta chains below, sequenced in a study of blood T cell repertoires in COVID-19 (dated by TCRdb to the early 2020s). Receptor amplification or capture employed the immunoSEQ multiplex PCR assay. The source is immuneACCESS, and TCRdb retained only in-frame sequences with V and J called. Part of the clones is not carried over; for the studies checked, unresolved V genes explain less than half of this, and the remainder is unexplained. The sample table holds approximately 200,000 clones, of which about nine tenths were seen once. Together, the top ten hold 2.1% of the sample. Sequenced: peripheral blood. Every receptor here comes from a man aged 70 or older with active or convalescent COVID-19.

This chain links TRBV14 with TRBJ2-2; 7 nucleotides agree with TRBD1. The CDR3 has 13 amino acids. Germline loops: CDR1 SGHDN, CDR2 FVKESK. Trimming at V came to 4 bases and at J to 6 bases, leaving 2 bases not matched to a gene. CDR3 sequence (DNA): TGTGCCAGCAGCCGACAGGGTGCCGGGGAGCTGTTTTTT. Encoded protein: CASSRQGAGELFF.

The V gene is TRBV3-1 (or the pseudogene TRBV3-2), the J gene TRBJ1-2, with 9 bases matching TRBD1. CDR3 length equals 16 residues. CDR1 is LGHDT, CDR2 YNNKEL, per germline (reference sequence). The J segment lost 5 bases and the V segment lost 0 bases, leaving 7 bases of the junction unmatched. CDR3 in DNA: TGTGCCAGCAGCCAAGACTTCGAAGGGACAGGGTATGGCTACACCTTC. Residues: CASSQDFEGTGYGYTF.

The V and J genes are TRBV7-2 and TRBJ2-1; TRBD1 matches at 10 bases. There are 16 residues in the CDR3. Losses at the gene ends were 5 bases for V and 5 bases for J; bases not matched to a gene: 9. Germline values: CDR1 SGHTA, CDR2 FQGNSA. In DNA, the CDR3 is TGTGCCAGCAGCCCCTTGCCGGGACAGGGGAACAATGAGCAGTTCTTC. Its translation is CASSPLPGQGNNEQFF.

This chain links TRBV4-1 with TRBJ2-7; 7 bases fit TRBD1. Losses at the gene ends were 0 bases for V and 4 bases for J; bases not matched to a gene: 12. Looked up from germline, CDR1 is MGHRA and CDR2 is YSYEKL. This CDR3 spans 17 amino acids. The DNA of the CDR3 is TGCGCCAGCAGCCAAGAAGCCCGGACAGGCCAAGGGTACGAGCAGTACTTC. Translating gives CASSQEARTGQGYEQYF.

The chain has TRBV4-2 and TRBJ2-5; 7 bases are a match to TRBD2. Germline CDR1 and CDR2: LGHNA and YNFKEQ. The junction had 0 bases not matched to a gene; V was cut back by 1 base and J by 4 bases. The CDR3 contains 13 residues. The CDR3 region has the DNA TGTGCCAGCAGCCAAGGGGGGGGAGAGACCCAGTACTTC. Its protein product is CASSQGGGETQYF.

This clone was observed a single time. The chain is built from TRBV7-2 and TRBJ1-3; D is perhaps TRBD1 (6 bases). Trimming removed 7 bases from V and 4 bases from J, with 17 bases in between. Looked up from germline, CDR1 is SGHTA and CDR2 is FQGNSA. The CDR3 length is 15 residues. CDR3 loop: CASKPSGGLGNTIYF. The DNA of the CDR3 is TGTGCCAGCAAGCCCAGTGGGGGCCTGGGAAACACCATATATTTT.

This sequence joins TRBV19 and TRBJ1-2, with D possibly TRBD1 on 5 matching bases. Per the germline V gene, CDR1 is LNHDA and CDR2 is SQIVND (reference sequence). V was clipped by 8 bases and J by 8 bases, with 24 bases between them. CDR3 length equals 15 residues. The CDR3 protein is CASLHRDSRLGGYTF. The CDR3, as DNA: TGTGCCAGTCTCCACCGGGACTCCCGGCTTGGCGGCTACACCTTC.

Details on this clone: Germline and junction disagree at one end, which may indicate a read error. The chain links TRBV7-7 to TRBJ1-6; TRBD1 matches 7 bases. The germline gives CDR1 SSHAT, CDR2 FNYEAQ (reference sequence). The length of the CDR3 is 16 residues. The CDR3 region is CASSRGTVYYNSPLHF. The CDR3 DNA follows: TGTGCTAGCAGCCGAGGGACAGTCTACTATAATTCACCCCTCCACTTT. Full variable domain (rest looked up from reference TRBV7-7 and TRBJ1-6): GAGVSQSPRYKVTKRGQDVTLRCDPISSHATLYWYQQALGQGPEFLTYFNYEAQPDKSGLPSDRFSAERPEGSISTLTIQRTEQRDSAMYRCASSRGTVYYNSPLHFGNGTRLTVT.

Here the CDR3 DNA reads TGTGCCAGCAGCTTTGCAGGGATCACAGATACGCAGTATTTT. This translates into CASSFAGITDTQYF. This rearrangement joins TRBV11-2 to TRBJ2-3; perhaps TRBD1 as D (5 bases). Looked up from germline, CDR1 is SGHAT and CDR2 is FQNNGV. The CDR3 covers 14 residues. V was clipped by 3 bases and J by 2 bases, with 9 bases between them.

The genes are TRBV10-3 and TRBJ2-5, with TRBD2 identical over 8 bases. Germline CDR1 and CDR2: ENHRY and SYGVKD. Losses at the gene ends were 0 bases for V and 7 bases for J; bases not matched to a gene: 7. The CDR3 covers 15 residues. Written as DNA, the CDR3 is TGTGCCATCAGTGAGTCAAGCGGGAGAGGTGGGACCCAGTACTTC. Translated: CAISESSGRGGTQYF.

The V gene is TRBV9, the J gene TRBJ2-7; perhaps TRBD1 as D (5 bases). Germline V gives CDR1 SGDLS, CDR2 YYNGEE. The germline V and J ends were trimmed by 4 bases and 0 bases, with 14 bases remaining between them. CDR3 length equals 15 residues. The CDR3 here is CASSPGHLSSYEQYF. DNA of the CDR3: TGTGCCAGCAGCCCAGGACATCTGAGCTCCTACGAGCAGTACTTC. Using reference TRBV9 and TRBJ2-7 for the parts outside the CDR3, the full variable domain is DSGVTQTPKHLITATGQRVTLRCSPRSGDLSVYWYQQSLDQGLQFLIQYYNGEERAKGNILERFSAQQFPDLHSELNLSSLELGDSALYFCASSPGHLSSYEQYFGPGTRLTVT.